This TCR beta chain is from a study of OX40 agonist ivuxolimab in advanced cancers. Study results and caveats: Clonal expansion by week 6 occurred in CD4+ and CD8+ blood T cells (at 0.1 to 3.0 mg/kg).

Libraries were prepared by immunoSEQ multiplex PCR; TCRdb keeps only in-frame clonotypes and omits some of them. The profile shows roughly 86,000 clones, about 90% of them singletons. Note on this clone: The antigen is undetermined.

Germline CDR1 is SQVTM and CDR2 is ANQGSEA. V shed 2 bases and J shed 7 bases, with 17 bases lying between them. The CDR3 covers 14 residues. This receptor was identified in an adult with an advanced solid tumor such as melanoma, head and neck, liver or kidney cancer. The rearrangement joins TRBV29-1 to TRBJ1-2; the D is unclear. Source: CD4+ or CD8+ T cells sorted from blood, taken in a trial of the OX40 agonist ivuxolimab. The CDR3 coding sequence is TGCAGCGTTGAATGGGATGAGGGAGTCAGTGGCTACACCTTC. This sequence encodes CSVEWDEGVSGYTF.